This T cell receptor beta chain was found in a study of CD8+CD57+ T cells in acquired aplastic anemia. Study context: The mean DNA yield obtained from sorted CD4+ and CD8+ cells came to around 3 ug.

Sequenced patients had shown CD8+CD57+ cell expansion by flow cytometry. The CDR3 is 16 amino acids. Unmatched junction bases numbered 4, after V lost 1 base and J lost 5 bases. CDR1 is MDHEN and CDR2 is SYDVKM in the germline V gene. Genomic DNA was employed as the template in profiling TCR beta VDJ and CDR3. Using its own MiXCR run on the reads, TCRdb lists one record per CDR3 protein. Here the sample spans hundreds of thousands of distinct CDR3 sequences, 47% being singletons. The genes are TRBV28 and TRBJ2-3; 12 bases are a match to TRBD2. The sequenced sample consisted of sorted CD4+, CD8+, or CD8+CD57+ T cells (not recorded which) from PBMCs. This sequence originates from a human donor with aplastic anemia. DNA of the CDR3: TGTGCCAGCAGTTTATCTAGCGGGAGGGCCCGAGATACGCAGTATTTT. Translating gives CASSLSSGRARDTQYF.